This record concerns one T cell receptor (beta chain) sequence. The sample originates from a study of T cell responses to AZD1222 COVID-19 vaccine. This CDR3 is 16 amino acids long. Germline CDR1 and CDR2: MDHEN and SYDVKM. V shed 8 bases, J shed 9 bases, and the junction held 14 bases outside the gene matches. Clones were read by immunoSEQ multiplex PCR, and TCRdb kept only the in-frame ones, dropping some. The table has some 49,000 clones, over 65% seen once; the top ten hold approximately 6.3%. This specimen consisted of peripheral blood, obtained on day 0 of AZD1222 vaccination. The chain has TRBV28 and TRBJ1-6; 9 bases align to TRBD1. The clonotype originates from an adult in good health. For the CDR3, the DNA is TGTGCCAGCCGGCCACAGGGGGCGAGGGGGATTTCACCCCTCCACTTT. This codes for CASRPQGARGISPLHF. Combining the CDR3 with reference TRBV28 and TRBJ1-6 gives the whole variable domain DVKVTQSSRYLVKRTGEKVFLECVQDMDHENMFWYRQDPGLGLRLIYFSYDVKMKEKGDIPEGYSVSREKKERFSLILESASTNQTSMYLCASRPQGARGISPLHFGNGTRLTVT.